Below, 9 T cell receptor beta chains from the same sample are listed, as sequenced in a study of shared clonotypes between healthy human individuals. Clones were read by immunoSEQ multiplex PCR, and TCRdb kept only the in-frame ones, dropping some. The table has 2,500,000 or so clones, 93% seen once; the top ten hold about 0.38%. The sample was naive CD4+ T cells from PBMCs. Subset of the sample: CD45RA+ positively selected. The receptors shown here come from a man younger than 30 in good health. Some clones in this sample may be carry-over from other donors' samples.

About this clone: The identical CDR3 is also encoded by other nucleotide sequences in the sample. CDR3 sequence reads: CASRAGTNTGELFF. The CDR3 bases are TGTGCCAGCAGGGCGGGGACTAACACCGGGGAGCTGTTTTTT. The genes are TRBV2 and TRBJ2-2; tentative D call: TRBD2 (6 bases). The CDR3 runs to 14 residues. V lost 6 bases and J 2 bases, leaving 10 bases between the germline ends. Germline CDR1 reads SNHLY; CDR2 reads FYNNEI.

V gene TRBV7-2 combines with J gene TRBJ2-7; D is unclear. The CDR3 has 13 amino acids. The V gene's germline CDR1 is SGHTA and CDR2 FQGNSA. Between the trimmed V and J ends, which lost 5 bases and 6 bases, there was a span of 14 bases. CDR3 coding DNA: TGTGCCAGCAGCGAGGACGTTCTGATCGAGCAGTACTTC. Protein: CASSEDVLIEQYF. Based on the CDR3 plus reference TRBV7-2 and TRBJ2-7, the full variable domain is GAGVSQSPSNKVTEKGKDVELRCDPISGHTALYWYRQSLGQGLEFLIYFQGNSAPDKSGLPSDRFSAERTGGSVSTLTIQRTQQEDSAVYLCASSEDVLIEQYFGPGTRLTVT.

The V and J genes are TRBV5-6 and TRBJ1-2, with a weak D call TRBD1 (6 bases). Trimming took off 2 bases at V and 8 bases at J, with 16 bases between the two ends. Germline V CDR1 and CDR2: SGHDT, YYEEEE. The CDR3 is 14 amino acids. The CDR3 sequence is CASSFKTGRGGYTF. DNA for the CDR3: TGTGCCAGCAGCTTTAAGACAGGTCGAGGAGGCTACACCTTC.

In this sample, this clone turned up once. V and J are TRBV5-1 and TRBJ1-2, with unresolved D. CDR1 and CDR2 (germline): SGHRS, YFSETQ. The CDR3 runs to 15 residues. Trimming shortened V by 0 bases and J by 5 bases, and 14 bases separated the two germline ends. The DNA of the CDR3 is TGCGCCAGCAGCTTGGAGGCGGGTTCCTATTATGGCTACACCTTC. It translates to CASSLEAGSYYGYTF. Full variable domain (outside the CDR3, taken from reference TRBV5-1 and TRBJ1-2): KAGVTQTPRYLIKTRGQQVTLSCSPISGHRSVSWYQQTPGQGLQFLFEYFSETQRNKGNFPGRFSGRQFSNSRSEMNVSTLELGDSALYLCASSLEAGSYYGYTFGSGTRLTVV.

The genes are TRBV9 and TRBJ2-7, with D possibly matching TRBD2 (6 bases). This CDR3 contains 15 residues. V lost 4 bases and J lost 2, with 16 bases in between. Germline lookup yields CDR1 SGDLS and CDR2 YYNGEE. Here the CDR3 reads CASSSAPGEPYEQYF. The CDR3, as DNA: TGTGCCAGCAGCTCTGCACCGGGAGAACCCTACGAGCAGTACTTC.

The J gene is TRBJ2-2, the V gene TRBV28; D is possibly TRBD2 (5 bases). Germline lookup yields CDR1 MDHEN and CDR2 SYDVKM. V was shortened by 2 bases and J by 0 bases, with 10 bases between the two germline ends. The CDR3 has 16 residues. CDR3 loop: CASSLVGGTNTGELFF. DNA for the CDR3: TGTGCCAGCAGTTTAGTCGGAGGCACGAACACCGGGGAGCTGTTTTTT.

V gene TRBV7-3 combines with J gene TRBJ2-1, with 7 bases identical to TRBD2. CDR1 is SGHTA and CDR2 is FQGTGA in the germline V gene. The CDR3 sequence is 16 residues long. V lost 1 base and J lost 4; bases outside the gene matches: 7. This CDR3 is CASSLIGLAAYNEQFF. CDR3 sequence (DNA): TGTGCCAGCAGCTTAATCGGCCTAGCGGCTTACAATGAGCAGTTCTTC. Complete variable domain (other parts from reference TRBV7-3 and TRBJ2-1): GAGVSQTPSNKVTEKGKYVELRCDPISGHTALYWYRQSLGQGPEFLIYFQGTGAADDSGLPNDRFFAVRPEGSVSTLKIQRTERGDSAVYLCASSLIGLAAYNEQFFGPGTRLTVL.

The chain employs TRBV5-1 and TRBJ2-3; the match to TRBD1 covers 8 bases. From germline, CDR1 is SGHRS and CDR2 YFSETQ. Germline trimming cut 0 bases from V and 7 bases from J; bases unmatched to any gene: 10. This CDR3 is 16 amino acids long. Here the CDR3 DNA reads TGCGCCAGCAGCTTGGAAGGTACAGGGGGATGGTATACGCAGTATTTT. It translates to CASSLEGTGGWYTQYF.

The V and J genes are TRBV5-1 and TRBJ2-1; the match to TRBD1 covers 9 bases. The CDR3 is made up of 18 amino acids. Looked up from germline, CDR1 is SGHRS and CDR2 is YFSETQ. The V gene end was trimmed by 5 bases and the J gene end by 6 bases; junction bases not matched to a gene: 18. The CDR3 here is CASRAGQGSGAQGNEQFF. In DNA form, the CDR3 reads TGCGCCAGCAGGGCGGGACAGGGATCGGGGGCTCAGGGCAATGAGCAGTTCTTC.